This is a list of T cell receptor beta chains from one sample in a study of cytomegalovirus exposure and HLA in healthy donors. The method was immunoSEQ multiplex PCR; TCRdb's version includes in-frame clones alone and lacks a portion of them. This sample has around 150,000 clones, with around 74% found just once. The sequenced sample was PBMCs. The receptor set was obtained from a woman in her twenties or thirties in good health and CMV-seronegative. Both conserved end residues are part of each CDR3. D genes are given only for firm matches. A clone size is listed for some rows: how often the clone was seen (once, few, many), or a class if it is expanded.

abundance,d_gene,v_gene,j_gene,CDR3aa,CDR3nt
NA,NA,TRBV19,TRBJ2-5,CASSIRLLEETQYF,TGTGCCAGTAGTATTAGACTGCTGGAAGAGACCCAGTACTTC
few,TRBD1,TRBV5-1,TRBJ1-1,CASSSTQGARTEAFF,TGCGCCAGCAGCTCCACACAGGGGGCGCGGACTGAAGCTTTCTTT
NA,NA,TRBV7-8,TRBJ1-1,CASSLPGGGNTEAFF,TGTGCCAGCAGCTTACCCGGGGGGGGGAACACTGAAGCTTTCTTT
NA,NA,TRBV4-2,TRBJ2-1,CASSPPLEQSNEQFF,TGTGCCAGCAGCCCCCCTTTAGAACAGTCCAATGAGCAGTTCTTC
few,NA,TRBV27,TRBJ2-3,CASSFYRGNTDTQYF,TGTGCCAGCAGTTTTTATCGGGGGAACACAGATACGCAGTATTTT
few,NA,TRBV27,TRBJ2-7,CASSLAGRNYEQYF,TGTGCCAGCAGTTTAGCAGGGAGGAACTACGAGCAGTACTTC
NA,NA,TRBV5-1,TRBJ1-4,CASSPPPSPLTNEKLFF,TGCGCCAGCAGCCCTCCCCCGAGCCCCTTGACTAATGAAAAACTGTTTTTT
once,TRBD1,TRBV5-1,TRBJ1-2,CASSPQIDATGFYGYTF,TGCGCCAGCAGCCCACAAATTGATGCGACAGGGTTCTATGGCTACACCTTC
NA,NA,TRBV19,TRBJ2-6,CASSARETGANGLTF,TGTGCCAGTAGTGCGCGAGAGACTGGGGCCAACGGCCTGACTTTC
NA,TRBD1,TRBV25-1,TRBJ1-2,CASSDPQDRSYGYTF,TGTGCCAGCAGTGACCCTCAGGACAGGTCATATGGCTACACCTTC
NA,NA,TRBV2,TRBJ2-7,CASTVVNGVYEQYF,TGTGCCAGCACTGTTGTCAACGGAGTCTACGAGCAGTACTTC
NA,NA,TRBV28,TRBJ1-3,CASREVSGNTIYF,TGTGCCAGCAGGGAGGTCTCTGGAAACACCATATATTTT
NA,TRBD1,TRBV19,TRBJ1-5,CASTPGQINQPQHF,TGTGCCAGTACCCCGGGACAGATCAATCAGCCCCAGCATTTT
NA,NA,TRBV2,TRBJ1-1,CASREYTEAFF,TGTGCCAGCCGGGAATACACTGAAGCTTTCTTT
NA,TRBD2,TRBV5-4,TRBJ2-1,CASSLRAGDEHEQFF,TGTGCCAGCAGCTTGAGGGCGGGGGACGAACATGAGCAGTTCTTC
NA,TRBD2,TRBV5-1,TRBJ2-5,CASSLGALAPEETQYF,TGCGCCAGCAGCTTGGGAGCACTAGCGCCAGAGGAGACCCAGTACTTC
NA,TRBD1,TRBV29-1,TRBJ2-7,CSARQGPYEQYF,TGCAGCGCGCGACAGGGCCCCTACGAGCAGTACTTC
NA,TRBD2,TRBV19,TRBJ2-2,CASSFSAGSHGGELFF,TGTGCCAGTAGTTTCTCAGCGGGGTCCCACGGCGGGGAGCTGTTTTTT
NA,NA,TRBV5-1,TRBJ2-5,CASTRGQSQETQYF,TGCGCCAGCACCCGAGGGCAGTCACAAGAGACCCAGTACTTC
NA,TRBD1,TRBV7-3,TRBJ1-1,CASSPRTGLGTEAFF,TGTGCCAGCAGCCCTCGGACAGGGTTGGGCACTGAAGCTTTCTTT
NA,NA,TRBV27,TRBJ2-1,CASSPGLLGNEQFF,TGTGCCAGCAGCCCGGGACTTCTAGGCAATGAGCAGTTCTTC
NA,NA,TRBV2,TRBJ2-4,CASSVDSFSEAKNIQYF,TGTGCCAGCAGTGTGGACAGCTTTTCAGAAGCCAAAAACATTCAGTACTTC
NA,NA,TRBV11-2,TRBJ2-2,CASSAGQTGELFF,TGTGCCAGCAGCGCGGGACAGACCGGGGAGCTGTTTTTT
NA,NA,TRBV19,TRBJ1-2,CASSMGADYGYTF,TGTGCCAGTAGTATGGGGGCGGACTATGGCTACACCTTC
NA,NA,TRBV5-1,TRBJ1-1,CASSLVAGDTEAFF,TGCGCCAGCAGCTTGGTTGCTGGAGACACTGAAGCTTTCTTT
few,TRBD2,TRBV7-2,TRBJ2-1,CAIPGLAIEQFF,TGTGCCATTCCGGGACTAGCAATTGAGCAGTTCTTC
NA,NA,TRBV18,TRBJ2-3,CASSPMGRDTQYF,TGTGCCAGCTCACCCATGGGGCGAGATACGCAGTATTTT
NA,NA,TRBV14,TRBJ1-1,CASSQERIGVDTEAFF,TGTGCCAGCAGCCAAGAAAGGATTGGAGTGGACACTGAAGCTTTCTTT
NA,NA,TRBV4-2,TRBJ2-7,CASSPRLENDEQYF,TGTGCCAGCAGCCCCCGACTAGAAAATGACGAGCAGTACTTC
NA,NA,TRBV6-5,TRBJ1-2,CASSYPRGLIQRGPTF,TGTGCCAGCAGTTACCCGCGGGGGCTTATCCAACGGGGGCCAACGTTC
NA,NA,TRBV19,TRBJ1-3,CASSTGNPGNTIYF,TGTGCCAGTAGCACAGGGAATCCCGGAAACACCATATATTTT
NA,NA,TRBV7-2,TRBJ1-6,CASSFEGHSPLHF,TGTGCCAGCAGCTTTGAGGGTCATTCACCCCTCCACTTT
NA,NA,TRBV7-9,TRBJ1-6,CSSNPQGASNSPLHF,TGTTCCAGCAACCCCCAGGGTGCCTCTAATTCACCCCTCCACTTT
NA,TRBD1,TRBV19,TRBJ2-3,CASSHNRGQGTDTQYF,TGTGCCAGTAGCCACAACAGGGGTCAGGGCACAGATACGCAGTATTTT
NA,TRBD1,TRBV2,TRBJ1-1,CASSVQGDRGWDTEAFF,TGTGCCAGCAGTGTCCAAGGGGACAGGGGTTGGGACACTGAAGCTTTCTTT
NA,TRBD2,TRBV2,TRBJ2-5,CASKRLAGGQGTQYF,TGTGCCAGCAAGCGACTAGCGGGGGGCCAAGGGACCCAGTACTTC
few,TRBD1,TRBV15,TRBJ1-5,CATSRETGGSQPQHF,TGTGCCACCAGCAGAGAGACAGGGGGTAGTCAGCCCCAGCATTTT